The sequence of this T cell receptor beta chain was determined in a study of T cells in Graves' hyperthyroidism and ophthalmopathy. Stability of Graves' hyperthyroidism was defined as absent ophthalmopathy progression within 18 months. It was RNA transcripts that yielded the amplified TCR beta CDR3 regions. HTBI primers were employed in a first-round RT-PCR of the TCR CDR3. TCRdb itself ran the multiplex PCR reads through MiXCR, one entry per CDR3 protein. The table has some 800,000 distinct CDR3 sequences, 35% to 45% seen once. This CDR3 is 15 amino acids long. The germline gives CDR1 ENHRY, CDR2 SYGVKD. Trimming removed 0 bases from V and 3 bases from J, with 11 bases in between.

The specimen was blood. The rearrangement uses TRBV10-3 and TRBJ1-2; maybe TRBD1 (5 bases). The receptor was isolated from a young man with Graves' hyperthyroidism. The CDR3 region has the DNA TGTGCCATCAGTGAGTCGATAAGGGACTACTATGGCTACACCTTC. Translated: CAISESIRDYYGYTF.